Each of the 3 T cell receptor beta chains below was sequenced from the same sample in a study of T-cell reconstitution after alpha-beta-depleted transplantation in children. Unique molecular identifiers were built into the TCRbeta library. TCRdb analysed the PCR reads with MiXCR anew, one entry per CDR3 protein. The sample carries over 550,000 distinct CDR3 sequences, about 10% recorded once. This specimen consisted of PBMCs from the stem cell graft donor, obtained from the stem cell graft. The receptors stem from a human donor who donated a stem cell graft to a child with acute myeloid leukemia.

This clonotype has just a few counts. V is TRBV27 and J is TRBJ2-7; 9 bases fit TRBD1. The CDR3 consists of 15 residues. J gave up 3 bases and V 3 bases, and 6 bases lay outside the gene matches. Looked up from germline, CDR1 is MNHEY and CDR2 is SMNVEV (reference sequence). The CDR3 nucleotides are TGTGCCAGCAGTTTGGTATCGGGACAGGGCTACGAGCAGTACTTC. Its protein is CASSLVSGQGYEQYF.

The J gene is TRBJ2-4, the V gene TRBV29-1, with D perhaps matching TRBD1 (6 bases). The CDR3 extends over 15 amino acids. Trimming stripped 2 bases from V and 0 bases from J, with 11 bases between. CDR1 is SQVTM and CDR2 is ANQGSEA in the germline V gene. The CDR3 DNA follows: TGCAGCGTTGAAAACAGGGCCCTAGCCAAAAACATTCAGTACTTC. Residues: CSVENRALAKNIQYF.

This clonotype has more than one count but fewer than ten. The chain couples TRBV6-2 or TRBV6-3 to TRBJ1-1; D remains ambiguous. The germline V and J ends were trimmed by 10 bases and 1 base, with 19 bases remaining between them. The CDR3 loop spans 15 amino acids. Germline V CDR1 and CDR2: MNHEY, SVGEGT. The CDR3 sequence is CATWSASNRNTEAFF. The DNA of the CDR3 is TGTGCCACTTGGAGTGCGAGTAATCGGAACACTGAAGCTTTCTTT.